This TCR beta chain was sequenced in a study of shared clonotypes between healthy human individuals. Within Nashville, Tennessee resided all donors, each a Caucasian adult. V lost 5 bases to trimming and J lost 4 bases; unmatched junction nucleotides: 10. Germline CDR1 reads SEHNR; CDR2 reads FQNEAQ (reference sequence). The CDR3 is 16 amino acids. The assay ran at deep level. For unsorted PBMC, 300 to 350 ng DNA per replicate equaled about 30,000 T cell genomes. Sequencing was performed with immunoSEQ multiplex PCR; in TCRdb, only in-frame clones are kept and a portion is missing. This table has approximately 470,000 clones, 65% to 85% appearing once. Study-wide points: How much donors shared clonotypes was expected to be affected by sequencing depth.

In the case of this clone: Its specificity is not known.

The sequence was obtained from a woman between 35 and 50 years old in good health. Some clones in this sample may be carry-over from other donors' samples. Sequenced: PBMCs. The V gene is TRBV7-9, the J gene TRBJ1-2; 10 bases line up with TRBD1. CDR3 sequence: CASSPRGQGGIYGYTF. CDR3 bases: TGTGCCAGCAGCCCCCGTGGACAGGGGGGAATCTATGGCTACACCTTC.